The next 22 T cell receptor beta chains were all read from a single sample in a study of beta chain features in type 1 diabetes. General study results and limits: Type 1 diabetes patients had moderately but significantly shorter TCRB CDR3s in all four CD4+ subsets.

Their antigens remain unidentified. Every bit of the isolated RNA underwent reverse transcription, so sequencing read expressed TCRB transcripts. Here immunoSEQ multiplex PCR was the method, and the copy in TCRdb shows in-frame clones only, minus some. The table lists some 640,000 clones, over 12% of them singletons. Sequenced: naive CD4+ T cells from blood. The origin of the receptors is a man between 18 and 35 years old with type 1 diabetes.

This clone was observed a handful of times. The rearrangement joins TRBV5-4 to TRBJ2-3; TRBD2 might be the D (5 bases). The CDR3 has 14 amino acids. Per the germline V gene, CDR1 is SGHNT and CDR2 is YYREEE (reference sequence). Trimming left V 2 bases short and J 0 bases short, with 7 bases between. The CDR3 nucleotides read TGTGCCAGCAGCTTTACGGGGAGCACAGATACGCAGTATTTT. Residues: CASSFTGSTDTQYF.

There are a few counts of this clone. The CDR3 region has the DNA TGTGCCTGCCAGGGACGATCAGGTGGGACTGAAGCTTTCTTT. This encodes CACQGRSGGTEAFF. The chain is built from TRBV30 and TRBJ1-1, with D possibly being TRBD1 (5 bases). The CDR3 totals 14 residues. In germline, CDR1 is GTSNPN, CDR2 SVGIG (reference sequence). Trimming cost V 6 bases and J 5 bases, with 19 bases left between them.

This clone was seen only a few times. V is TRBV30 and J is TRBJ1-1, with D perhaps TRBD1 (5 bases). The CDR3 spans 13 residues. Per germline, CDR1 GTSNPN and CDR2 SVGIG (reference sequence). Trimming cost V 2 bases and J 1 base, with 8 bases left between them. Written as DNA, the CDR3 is TGTGCCTGGAGTCAACAGGAGAACACTGAAGCTTTCTTT. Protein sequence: CAWSQQENTEAFF.

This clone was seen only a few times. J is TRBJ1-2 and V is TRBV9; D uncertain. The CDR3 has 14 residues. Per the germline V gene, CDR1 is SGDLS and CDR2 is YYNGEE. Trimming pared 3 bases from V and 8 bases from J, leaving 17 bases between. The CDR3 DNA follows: TGTGCCAGCAGCGCACCGGACCAACGGCGGGGCTACACCTTC. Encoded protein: CASSAPDQRRGYTF.

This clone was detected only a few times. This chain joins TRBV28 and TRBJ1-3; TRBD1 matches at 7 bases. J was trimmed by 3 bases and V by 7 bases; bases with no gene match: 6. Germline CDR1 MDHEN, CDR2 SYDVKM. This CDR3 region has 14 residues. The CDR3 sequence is CASTRWDSGNTIYF. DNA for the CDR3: TGTGCCAGCACACGATGGGACAGTGGAAACACCATATATTTT.

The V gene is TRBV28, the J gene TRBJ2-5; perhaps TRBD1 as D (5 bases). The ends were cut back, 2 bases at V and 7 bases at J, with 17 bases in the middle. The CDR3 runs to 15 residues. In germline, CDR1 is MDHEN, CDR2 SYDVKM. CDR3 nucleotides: TGTGCCAGCAGTTTAGGTACAGGAAGTCGGACGACCCAGTACTTC. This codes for CASSLGTGSRTTQYF.

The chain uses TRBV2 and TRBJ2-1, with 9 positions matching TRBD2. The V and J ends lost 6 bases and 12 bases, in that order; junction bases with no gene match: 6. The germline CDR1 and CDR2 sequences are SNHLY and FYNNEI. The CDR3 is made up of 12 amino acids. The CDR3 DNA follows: TGTGCCAGCAGAGATAGCGGGGGAGTGCAGTTCTTC. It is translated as CASRDSGGVQFF.

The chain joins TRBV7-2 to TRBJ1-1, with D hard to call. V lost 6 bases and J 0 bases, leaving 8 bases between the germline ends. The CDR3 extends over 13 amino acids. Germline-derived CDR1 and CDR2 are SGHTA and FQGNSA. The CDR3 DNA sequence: TGTGCCAGCAGGCCGACAATGAACACTGAAGCTTTCTTT. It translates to CASRPTMNTEAFF.

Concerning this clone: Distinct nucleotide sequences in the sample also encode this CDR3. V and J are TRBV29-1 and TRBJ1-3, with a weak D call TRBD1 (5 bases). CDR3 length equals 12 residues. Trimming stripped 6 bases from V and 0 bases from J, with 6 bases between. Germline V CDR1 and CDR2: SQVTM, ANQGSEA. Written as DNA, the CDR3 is TGCAGCGTGGGGGGCTCTGGAAACACCATATATTTT. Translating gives CSVGGSGNTIYF.

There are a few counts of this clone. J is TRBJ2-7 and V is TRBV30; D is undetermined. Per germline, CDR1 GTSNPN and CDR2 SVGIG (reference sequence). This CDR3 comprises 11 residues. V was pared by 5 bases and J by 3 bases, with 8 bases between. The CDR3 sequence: CAWSTFYEQYF. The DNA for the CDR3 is TGTGCCTGGTCGACTTTCTACGAGCAGTACTTC.

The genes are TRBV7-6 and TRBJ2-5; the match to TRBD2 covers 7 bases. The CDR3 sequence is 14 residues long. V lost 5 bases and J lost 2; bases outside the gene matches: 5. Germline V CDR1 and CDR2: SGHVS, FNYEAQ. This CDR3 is CASSGRGDQETQYF. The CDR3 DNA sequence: TGTGCCAGCAGCGGACGGGGGGATCAAGAGACCCAGTACTTC.

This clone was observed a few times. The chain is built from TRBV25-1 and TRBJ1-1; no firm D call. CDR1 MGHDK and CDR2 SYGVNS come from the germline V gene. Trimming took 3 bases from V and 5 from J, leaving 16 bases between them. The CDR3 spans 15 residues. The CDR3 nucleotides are TGTGCCAGCAGTGATTCGACCCGGGGAGAAACTGAAGCTTTCTTT. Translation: CASSDSTRGETEAFF.

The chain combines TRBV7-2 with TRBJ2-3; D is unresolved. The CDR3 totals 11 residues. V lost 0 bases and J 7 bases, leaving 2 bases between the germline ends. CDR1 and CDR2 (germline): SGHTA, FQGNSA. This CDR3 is CASSLAYTQYF. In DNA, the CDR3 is TGTGCCAGCAGCTTAGCTTATACGCAGTATTTT.

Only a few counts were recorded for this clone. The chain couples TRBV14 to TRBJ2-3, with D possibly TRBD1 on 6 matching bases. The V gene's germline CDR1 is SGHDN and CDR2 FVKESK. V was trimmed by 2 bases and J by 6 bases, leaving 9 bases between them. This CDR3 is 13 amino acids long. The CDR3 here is CASSQRDTDTQYF. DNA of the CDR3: TGTGCCAGCAGCCAACGGGACACCGATACGCAGTATTTT.

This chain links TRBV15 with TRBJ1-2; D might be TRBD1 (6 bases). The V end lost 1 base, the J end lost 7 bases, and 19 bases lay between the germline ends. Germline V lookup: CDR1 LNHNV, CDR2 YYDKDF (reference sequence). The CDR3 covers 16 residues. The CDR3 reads CATSRGLDSRLGGYTF. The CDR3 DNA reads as TGTGCCACCAGCAGAGGACTGGACAGCCGTCTGGGTGGCTACACCTTC.

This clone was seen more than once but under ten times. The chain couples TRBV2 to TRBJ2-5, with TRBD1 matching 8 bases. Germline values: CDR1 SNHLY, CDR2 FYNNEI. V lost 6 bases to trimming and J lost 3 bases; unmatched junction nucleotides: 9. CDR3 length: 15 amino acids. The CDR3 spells CASRDGQGLEETQYF. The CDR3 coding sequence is TGTGCCAGCAGGGACGGACAGGGTCTTGAAGAGACCCAGTACTTC.

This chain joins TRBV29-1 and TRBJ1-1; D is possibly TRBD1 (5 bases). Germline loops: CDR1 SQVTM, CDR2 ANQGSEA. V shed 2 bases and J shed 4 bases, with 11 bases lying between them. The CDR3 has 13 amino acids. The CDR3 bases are TGCAGCGTTGAAATGCAGGGATCCACTGAAGCTTTCTTT. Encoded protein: CSVEMQGSTEAFF.

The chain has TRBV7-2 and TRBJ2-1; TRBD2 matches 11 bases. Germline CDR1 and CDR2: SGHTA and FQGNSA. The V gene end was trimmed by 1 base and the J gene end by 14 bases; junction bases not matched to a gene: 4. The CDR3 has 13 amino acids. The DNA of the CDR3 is TGTGCCAGCAGCTTAGAGACTAGCGGGGCTAAGTTCTTC. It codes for CASSLETSGAKFF.

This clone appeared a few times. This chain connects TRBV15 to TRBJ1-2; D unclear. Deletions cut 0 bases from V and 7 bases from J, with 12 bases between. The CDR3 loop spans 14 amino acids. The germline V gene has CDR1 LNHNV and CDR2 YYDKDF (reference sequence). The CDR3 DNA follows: TGTGCCACCAGCAGAGATAACGGTGACACTGGCTACACCTTC. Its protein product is CATSRDNGDTGYTF.

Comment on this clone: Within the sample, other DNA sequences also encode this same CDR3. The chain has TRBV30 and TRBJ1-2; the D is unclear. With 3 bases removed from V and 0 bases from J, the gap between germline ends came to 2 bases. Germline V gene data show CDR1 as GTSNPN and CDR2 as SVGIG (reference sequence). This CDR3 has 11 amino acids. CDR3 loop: CAWSPNYGYTF. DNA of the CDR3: TGTGCCTGGAGCCCTAACTATGGCTACACCTTC.

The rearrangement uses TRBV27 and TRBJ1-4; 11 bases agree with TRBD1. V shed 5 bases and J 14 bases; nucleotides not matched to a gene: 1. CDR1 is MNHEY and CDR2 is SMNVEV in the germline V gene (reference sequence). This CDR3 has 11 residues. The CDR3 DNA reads TGTGCCAGCAGTGGGGACAGGGGGCTGTTTTTT. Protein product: CASSGDRGLFF.

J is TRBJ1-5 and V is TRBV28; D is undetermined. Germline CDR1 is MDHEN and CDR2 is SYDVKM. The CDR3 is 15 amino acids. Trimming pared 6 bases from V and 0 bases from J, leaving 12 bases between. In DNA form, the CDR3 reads TGTGCCAGCAGCGCCCCTGTAGCTAGCAATCAGCCCCAGCATTTT. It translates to CASSAPVASNQPQHF.